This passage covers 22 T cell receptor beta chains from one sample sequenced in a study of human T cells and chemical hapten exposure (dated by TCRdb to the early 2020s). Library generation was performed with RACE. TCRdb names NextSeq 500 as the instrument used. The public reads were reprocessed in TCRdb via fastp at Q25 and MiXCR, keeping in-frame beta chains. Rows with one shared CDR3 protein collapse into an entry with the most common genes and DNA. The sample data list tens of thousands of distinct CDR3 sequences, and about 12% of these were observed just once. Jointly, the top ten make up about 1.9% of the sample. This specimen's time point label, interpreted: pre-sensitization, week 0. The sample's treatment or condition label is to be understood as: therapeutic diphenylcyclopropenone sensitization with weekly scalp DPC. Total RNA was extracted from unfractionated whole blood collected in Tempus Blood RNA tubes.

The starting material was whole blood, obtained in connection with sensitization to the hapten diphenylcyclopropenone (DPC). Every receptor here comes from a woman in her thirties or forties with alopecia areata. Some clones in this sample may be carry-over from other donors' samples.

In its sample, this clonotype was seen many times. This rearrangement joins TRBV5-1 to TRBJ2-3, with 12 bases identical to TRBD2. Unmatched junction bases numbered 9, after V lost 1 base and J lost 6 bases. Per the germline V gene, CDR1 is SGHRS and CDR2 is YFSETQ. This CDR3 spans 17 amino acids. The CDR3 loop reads CASSLPTSGSRADTQYF. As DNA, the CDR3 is TGCGCCAGCAGCTTGCCGACTAGCGGGAGTCGGGCGGATACGCAGTATTTT.

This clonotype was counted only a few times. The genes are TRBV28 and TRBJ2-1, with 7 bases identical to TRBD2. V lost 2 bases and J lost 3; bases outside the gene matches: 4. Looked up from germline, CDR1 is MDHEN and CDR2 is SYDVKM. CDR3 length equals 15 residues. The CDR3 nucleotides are TGTGCCAGCAGTTTAGGTACTAGCGACTACAATGAGCAGTTCTTC. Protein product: CASSLGTSDYNEQFF.

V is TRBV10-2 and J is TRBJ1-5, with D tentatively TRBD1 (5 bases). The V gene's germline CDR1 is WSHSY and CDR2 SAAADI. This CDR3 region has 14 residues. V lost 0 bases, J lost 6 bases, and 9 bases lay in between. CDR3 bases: TGCGCCAGCAGTGAGTCTGGGGGGGGTCAGCCCCAGCATTTT. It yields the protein CASSESGGGQPQHF.

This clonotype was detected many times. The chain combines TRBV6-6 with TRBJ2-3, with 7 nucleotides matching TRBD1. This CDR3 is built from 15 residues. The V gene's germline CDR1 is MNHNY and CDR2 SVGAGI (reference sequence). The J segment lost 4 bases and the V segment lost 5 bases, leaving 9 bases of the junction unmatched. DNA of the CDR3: TGTGCCAGCAGTCCAGGGGGAATAGGAGCAGATACGCAGTATTTT. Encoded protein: CASSPGGIGADTQYF.

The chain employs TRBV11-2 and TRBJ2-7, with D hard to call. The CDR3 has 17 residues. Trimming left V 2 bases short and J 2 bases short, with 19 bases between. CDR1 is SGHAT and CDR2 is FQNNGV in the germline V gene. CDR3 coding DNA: TGTGCCAGCAGCTTAATTTCTGGACCATTATCCCCCTACGAGCAGTACTTC. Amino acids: CASSLISGPLSPYEQYF.

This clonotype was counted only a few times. Here the CDR3 reads CSSGGFYEQYF. CDR3 in DNA: TGCAGCTCAGGGGGGTTTTACGAGCAGTACTTC. This rearrangement joins TRBV29-1 to TRBJ2-7, with D possibly being TRBD1 (7 bases). Germline lookup yields CDR1 SQVTM and CDR2 ANQGSEA. The CDR3 consists of 11 residues. With 8 bases removed from V and 4 bases from J, the gap between germline ends came to 12 bases.

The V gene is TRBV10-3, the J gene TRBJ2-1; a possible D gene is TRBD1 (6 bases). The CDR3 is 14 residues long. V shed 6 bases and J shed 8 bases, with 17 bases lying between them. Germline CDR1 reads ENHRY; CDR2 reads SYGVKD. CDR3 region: CAIRQGSEGYEQFF. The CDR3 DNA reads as TGTGCCATCAGGCAGGGGTCCGAAGGCTATGAGCAGTTCTTC.

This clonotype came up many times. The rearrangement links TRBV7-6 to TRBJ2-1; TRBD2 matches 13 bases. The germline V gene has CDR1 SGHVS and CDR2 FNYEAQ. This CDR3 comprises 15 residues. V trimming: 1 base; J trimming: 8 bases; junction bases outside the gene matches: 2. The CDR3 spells CASSLELAGGYEQFF. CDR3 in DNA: TGTGCCAGCAGCTTAGAACTAGCGGGGGGGTATGAGCAGTTCTTC.

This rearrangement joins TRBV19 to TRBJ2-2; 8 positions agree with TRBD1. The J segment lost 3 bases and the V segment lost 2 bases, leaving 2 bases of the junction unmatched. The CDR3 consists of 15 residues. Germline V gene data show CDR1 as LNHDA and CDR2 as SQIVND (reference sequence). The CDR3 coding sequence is TGTGCCAGTAGTATACAGGGGGCACACACCGGGGAGCTGTTTTTT. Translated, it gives CASSIQGAHTGELFF.

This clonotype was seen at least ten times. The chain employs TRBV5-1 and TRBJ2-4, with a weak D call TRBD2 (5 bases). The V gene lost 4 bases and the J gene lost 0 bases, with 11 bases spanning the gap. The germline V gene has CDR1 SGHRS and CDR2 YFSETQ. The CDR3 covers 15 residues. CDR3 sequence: CASSNSGGAKNIQYF. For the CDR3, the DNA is TGCGCCAGCAGCAACTCAGGAGGAGCCAAAAACATTCAGTACTTC. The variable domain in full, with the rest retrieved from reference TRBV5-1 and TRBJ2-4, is KAGVTQTPRYLIKTRGQQVTLSCSPISGHRSVSWYQQTPGQGLQFLFEYFSETQRNKGNFPGRFSGRQFSNSRSEMNVSTLELGDSALYLCASSNSGGAKNIQYFGAGTRLSVL.

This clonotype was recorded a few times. CDR3 residues: CASSTGSSNQPQHF. CDR3 DNA: TGTGCCAGCAGCACAGGGAGTAGCAATCAGCCCCAGCATTTT. The chain combines TRBV2 with TRBJ1-5; the D gene is possibly TRBD1 (6 bases). Germline V gene lookup returns CDR1 SNHLY and CDR2 FYNNEI. The germline V and J ends were trimmed by 6 bases and 0 bases, with 9 bases remaining between them. The CDR3 is 14 residues long.

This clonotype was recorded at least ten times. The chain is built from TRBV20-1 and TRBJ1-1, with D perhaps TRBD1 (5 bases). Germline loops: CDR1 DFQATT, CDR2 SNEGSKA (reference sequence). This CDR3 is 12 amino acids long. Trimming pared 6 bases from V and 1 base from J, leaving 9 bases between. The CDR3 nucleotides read TGCAGTGCCGGGGCGGGGAACACTGAAGCTTTCTTT. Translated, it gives CSAGAGNTEAFF.

CDR3 DNA: TGTGCCAGCAGGCCAACAGGGACCTACAATGAGCAGTTCTTC. Translated, it gives CASRPTGTYNEQFF. This chain joins TRBV2 and TRBJ2-1; possibly TRBD1 for D (6 bases). Germline values: CDR1 SNHLY, CDR2 FYNNEI. V was trimmed by 6 bases and J by 2 bases, leaving 11 bases between them. CDR3 length equals 14 residues.

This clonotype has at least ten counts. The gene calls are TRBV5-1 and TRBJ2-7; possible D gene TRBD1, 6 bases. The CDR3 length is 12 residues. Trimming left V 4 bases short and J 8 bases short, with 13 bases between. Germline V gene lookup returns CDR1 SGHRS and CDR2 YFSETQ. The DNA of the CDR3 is TGCGCCAGCAGCACCGACCAGGGGAAGCAGTACTTC. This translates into CASSTDQGKQYF.

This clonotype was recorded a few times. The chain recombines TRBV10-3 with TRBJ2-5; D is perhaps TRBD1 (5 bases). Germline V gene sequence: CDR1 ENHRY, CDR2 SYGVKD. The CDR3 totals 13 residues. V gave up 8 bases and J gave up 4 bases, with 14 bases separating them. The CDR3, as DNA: TGTGCCATCGCTTCGGCAGGGTCAGAGACCCAGTACTTC. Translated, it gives CAIASAGSETQYF.

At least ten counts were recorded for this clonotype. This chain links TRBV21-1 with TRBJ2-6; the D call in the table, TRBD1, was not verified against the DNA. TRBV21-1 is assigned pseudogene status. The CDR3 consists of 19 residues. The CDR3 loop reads CASSTLRGQYQSRANVLTF. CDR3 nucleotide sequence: TGTGCCAGCAGCACGCTTAGGGGACAGTATCAATCTCGGGCCAACGTCCTGACTTTC.

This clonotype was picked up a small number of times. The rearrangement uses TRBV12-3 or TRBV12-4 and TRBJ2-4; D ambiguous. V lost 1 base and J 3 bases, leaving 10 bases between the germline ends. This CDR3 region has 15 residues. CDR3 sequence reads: CASSLGWVDKNIQYF. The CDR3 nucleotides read TGTGCCAGCAGTTTAGGGTGGGTTGACAAAAACATTCAGTACTTC.

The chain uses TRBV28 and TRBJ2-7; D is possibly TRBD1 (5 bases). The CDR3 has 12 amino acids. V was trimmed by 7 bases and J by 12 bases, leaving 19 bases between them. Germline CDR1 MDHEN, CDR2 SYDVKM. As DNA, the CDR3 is TGTGCCAGCACCTTAGGAGACAGAGTACTGTACTTC. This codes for CASTLGDRVLYF.

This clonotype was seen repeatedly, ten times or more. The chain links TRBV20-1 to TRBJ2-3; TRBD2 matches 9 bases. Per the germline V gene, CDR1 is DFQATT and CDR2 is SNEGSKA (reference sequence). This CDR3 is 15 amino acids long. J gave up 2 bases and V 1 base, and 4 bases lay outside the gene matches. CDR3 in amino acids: CSARGREGNTDTQYF. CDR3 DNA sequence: TGCAGTGCTAGAGGGCGGGAGGGGAACACAGATACGCAGTATTTT.

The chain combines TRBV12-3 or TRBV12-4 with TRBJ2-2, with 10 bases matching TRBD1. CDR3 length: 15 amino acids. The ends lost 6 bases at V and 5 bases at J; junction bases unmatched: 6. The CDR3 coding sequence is TGTGCCAGCAGCCCGGACAGGGGGAGGACCGGGGAGCTGTTTTTT. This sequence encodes CASSPDRGRTGELFF.

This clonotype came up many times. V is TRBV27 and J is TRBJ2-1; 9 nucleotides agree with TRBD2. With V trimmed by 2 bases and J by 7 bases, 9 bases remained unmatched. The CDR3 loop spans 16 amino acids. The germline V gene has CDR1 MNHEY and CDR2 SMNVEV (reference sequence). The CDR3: CASSLGPGLARNEQFF. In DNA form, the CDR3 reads TGTGCCAGCAGTTTAGGACCGGGACTAGCTCGGAATGAGCAGTTCTTC.

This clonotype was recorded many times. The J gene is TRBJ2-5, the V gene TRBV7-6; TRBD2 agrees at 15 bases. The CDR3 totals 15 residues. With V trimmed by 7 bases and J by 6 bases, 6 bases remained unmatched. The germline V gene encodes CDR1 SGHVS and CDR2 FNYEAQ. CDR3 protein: CASIQGLAGGQTQYF. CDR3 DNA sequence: TGTGCCAGCATCCAAGGACTAGCGGGAGGGCAGACCCAGTACTTC.